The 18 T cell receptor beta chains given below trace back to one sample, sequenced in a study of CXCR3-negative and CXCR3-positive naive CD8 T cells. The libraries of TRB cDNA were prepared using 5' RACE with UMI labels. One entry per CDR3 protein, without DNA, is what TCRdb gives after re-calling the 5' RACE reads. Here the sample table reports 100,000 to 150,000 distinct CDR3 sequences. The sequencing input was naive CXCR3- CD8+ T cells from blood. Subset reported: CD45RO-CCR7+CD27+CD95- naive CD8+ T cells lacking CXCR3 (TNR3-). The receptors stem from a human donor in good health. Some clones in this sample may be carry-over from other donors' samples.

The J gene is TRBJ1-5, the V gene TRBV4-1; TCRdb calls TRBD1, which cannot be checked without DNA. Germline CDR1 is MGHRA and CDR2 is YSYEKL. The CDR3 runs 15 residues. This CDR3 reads CASSPGDRSNQPQHF.

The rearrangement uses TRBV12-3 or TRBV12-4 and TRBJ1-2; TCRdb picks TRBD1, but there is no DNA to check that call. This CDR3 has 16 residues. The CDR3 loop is CASSSGHPQVGYGYTF.

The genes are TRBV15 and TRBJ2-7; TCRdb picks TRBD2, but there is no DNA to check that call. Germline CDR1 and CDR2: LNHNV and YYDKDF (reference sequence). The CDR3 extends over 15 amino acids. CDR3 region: CATSIGGDSSYEQYF.

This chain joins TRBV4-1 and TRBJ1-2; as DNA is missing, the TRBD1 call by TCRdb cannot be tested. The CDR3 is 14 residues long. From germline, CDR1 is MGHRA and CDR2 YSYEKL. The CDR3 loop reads CASSQRQGYYGYTF.

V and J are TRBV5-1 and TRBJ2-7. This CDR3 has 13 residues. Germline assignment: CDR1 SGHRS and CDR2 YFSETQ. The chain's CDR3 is CASSLVPDYEQYF.

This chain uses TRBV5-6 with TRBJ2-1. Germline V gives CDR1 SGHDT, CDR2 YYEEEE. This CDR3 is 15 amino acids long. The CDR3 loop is CASSLTVSVYNEQFF.

The CDR3: CASSMALNTEAFF. The rearrangement joins TRBV19 to TRBJ1-1. CDR3 length: 13 amino acids. Germline V gene data show CDR1 as LNHDA and CDR2 as SQIVND (reference sequence). Full variable domain (missing parts from reference TRBV19 and TRBJ1-1): DGGITQSPKYLFRKEGQNVTLSCEQNLNHDAMYWYRQDPGQGLRLIYYSQIVNDFQKGDIAEGYSVSREKKESFPLTVTSAQKNPTAFYLCASSMALNTEAFFGQGTRLTVV.

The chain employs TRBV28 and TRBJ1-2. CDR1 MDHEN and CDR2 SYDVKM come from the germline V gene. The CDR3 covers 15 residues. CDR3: CASSLLRSEGSGYTF.

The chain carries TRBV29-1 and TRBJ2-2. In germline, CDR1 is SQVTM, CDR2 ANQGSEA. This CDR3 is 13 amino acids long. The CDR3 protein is CSVDWLNTWELFF.

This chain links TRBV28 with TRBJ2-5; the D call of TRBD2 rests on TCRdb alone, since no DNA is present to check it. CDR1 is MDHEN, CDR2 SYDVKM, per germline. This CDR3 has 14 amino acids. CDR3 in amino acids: CASKLAGNQETQYF.

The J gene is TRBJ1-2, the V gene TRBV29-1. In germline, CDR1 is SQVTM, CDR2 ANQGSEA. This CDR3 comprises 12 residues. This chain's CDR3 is CSVEWEGSGYTF.

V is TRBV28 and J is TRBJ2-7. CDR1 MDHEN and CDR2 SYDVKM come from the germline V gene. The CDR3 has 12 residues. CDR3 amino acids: CASSFNTYEQYF.

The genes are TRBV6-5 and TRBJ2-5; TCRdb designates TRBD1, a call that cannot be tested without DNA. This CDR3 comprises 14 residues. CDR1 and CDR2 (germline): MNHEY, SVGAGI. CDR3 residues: CASSYDSRAGTQYF.

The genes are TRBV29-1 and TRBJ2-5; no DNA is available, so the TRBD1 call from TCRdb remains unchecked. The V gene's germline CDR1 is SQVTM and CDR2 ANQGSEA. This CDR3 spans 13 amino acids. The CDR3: CSVLDREGKTQYF.

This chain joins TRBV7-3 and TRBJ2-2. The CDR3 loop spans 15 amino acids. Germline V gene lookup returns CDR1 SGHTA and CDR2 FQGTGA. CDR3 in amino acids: CASSLSGEYTGELFF. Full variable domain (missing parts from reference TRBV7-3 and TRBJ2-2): GAGVSQTPSNKVTEKGKYVELRCDPISGHTALYWYRQSLGQGPEFLIYFQGTGAADDSGLPNDRFFAVRPEGSVSTLKIQRTERGDSAVYLCASSLSGEYTGELFFGEGSRLTVL.

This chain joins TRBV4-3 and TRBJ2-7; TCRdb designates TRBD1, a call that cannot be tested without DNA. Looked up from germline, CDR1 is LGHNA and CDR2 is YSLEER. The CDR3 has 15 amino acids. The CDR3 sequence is CASSQGRGQGTEQYF.

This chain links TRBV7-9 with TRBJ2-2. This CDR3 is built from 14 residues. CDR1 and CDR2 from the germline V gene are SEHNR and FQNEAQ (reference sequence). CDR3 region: CASSLRTNTGELFF.

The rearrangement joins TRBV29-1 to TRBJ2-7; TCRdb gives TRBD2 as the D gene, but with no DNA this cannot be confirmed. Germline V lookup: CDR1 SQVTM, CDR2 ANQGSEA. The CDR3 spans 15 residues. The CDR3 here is CSVHLASAGTHEQYF.